Below are 5 T cell receptor beta chains sequenced from a single sample in a study of cytomegalovirus exposure and HLA in healthy donors. It was with 60 Vbeta and 13 Jbeta primers that the PCR ran. TCRdb's copy holds only in-frame clones and misses some; the assay was immunoSEQ multiplex PCR. The sample lists more than 95,000 clones, around 70% occurring once. Sample: PBMCs. The source is a man aged 35 to 55 in good health and CMV-seropositive.

The gene calls are TRBV27 and TRBJ1-2, with 12 bases fitting TRBD1. V was pared by 3 bases and J by 5 bases, with 7 bases of the junction left unmatched. CDR3 length equals 16 residues. Germline CDR1 is MNHEY and CDR2 is SMNVEV (reference sequence). The CDR3 protein is CASSFGTGGVMYGYTF. The CDR3 coding sequence is TGTGCCAGCAGTTTTGGGACAGGGGGCGTAATGTATGGCTACACCTTC.

The chain is built from TRBV14 and TRBJ1-2; TRBD1 might be the D (5 bases). This CDR3 has 17 amino acids. Per germline, CDR1 SGHDN and CDR2 FVKESK. The ends were cut back, 1 base at V and 6 bases at J, with 21 bases in the middle. Here the CDR3 DNA reads TGTGCCAGCAGCCAAGGTCGCAACAAAGGGGTTTGGGATGGCTACACCTTC. It encodes CASSQGRNKGVWDGYTF.

The chain combines TRBV4-2 with TRBJ2-1, with D perhaps matching TRBD2 (5 bases). The ends were cut back, 0 bases at V and 12 bases at J, with 12 bases in the middle. The CDR3 has 13 residues. Germline V gene lookup returns CDR1 LGHNA and CDR2 YNFKEQ. The CDR3 coding sequence is TGTGCCAGCAGCCAAGATCTGGACTGGGGGCAGTTCTTC. Translated: CASSQDLDWGQFF.

CDR3 nucleotide sequence: TGTGCCAGCAGTTTTGGCGAACAGTCCTACACCTTC. This sequence encodes CASSFGEQSYTF. This chain uses TRBV7-9 with TRBJ1-2; the D is unclear. The CDR3 contains 12 residues. CDR1 SEHNR and CDR2 FQNEAQ come from the germline V gene (reference sequence). Trimming took off 6 bases at V and 10 bases at J, with 15 bases between the two ends. The whole variable domain, filled in from reference TRBV7-9 and TRBJ1-2, reads DTGVSQNPRHKITKRGQNVTFRCDPISEHNRLYWYRQTLGQGPEFLTYFQNEAQLEKSRLLSDRFSAERPKGSFSTLEIQRTEQGDSAMYLCASSFGEQSYTFGSGTRLTVV.

V gene TRBV5-8 combines with J gene TRBJ2-1, with TRBD1 matching 9 bases. CDR3 length equals 15 residues. Germline values: CDR1 SGHTS, CDR2 YDEGEE. The ends lost 4 bases at V and 8 bases at J; junction bases unmatched: 10. The DNA of the CDR3 is TGTGCCAGCAGCACCAGACAGGGGGTGTTTGATGAGCAGTTCTTC. Translation gives CASSTRQGVFDEQFF.